This T cell receptor (beta chain) was captured by sequencing in a study of CD8 T cells in ankylosing spondylitis. This clonotype occurred many times. Its antigen is unidentified. For TCR beta, libraries came from quantitative 5'-RACE with molecular barcodes. TCRdb called the 5' RACE reads again in MiXCR, with one record for every CDR3 protein. The table has about 220,000 distinct CDR3 sequences, 7.3% seen once. Losses at the gene ends were 4 bases for V and 3 bases for J; bases not matched to a gene: 25. This CDR3 contains 21 residues. Germline loops: CDR1 SGDLS, CDR2 YYNGEE. Whole-study results and caveats: In ankylosing spondylitis blood, a motif of roughly eight highly homologous TCR beta variants appeared characteristic. Some of these motif variants have turned up before, in reports on reactive arthritis synovial fluid and blood. Clones that were linked to disease were CD8+ and were relatively rare in peripheral blood.

The sequence came from a male donor with ankylosing spondylitis. This chain uses TRBV9 with TRBJ2-7; 10 nucleotides agree with TRBD2. Sequenced sample: blood, either unsorted or a sorted T cell fraction (not recorded which). CDR3 loop: CASSPRPGTPGIAGGIYEQYF. The CDR3, as DNA: TGTGCCAGCAGCCCCAGACCTGGGACACCTGGGATAGCGGGAGGAATCTACGAGCAGTACTTC.